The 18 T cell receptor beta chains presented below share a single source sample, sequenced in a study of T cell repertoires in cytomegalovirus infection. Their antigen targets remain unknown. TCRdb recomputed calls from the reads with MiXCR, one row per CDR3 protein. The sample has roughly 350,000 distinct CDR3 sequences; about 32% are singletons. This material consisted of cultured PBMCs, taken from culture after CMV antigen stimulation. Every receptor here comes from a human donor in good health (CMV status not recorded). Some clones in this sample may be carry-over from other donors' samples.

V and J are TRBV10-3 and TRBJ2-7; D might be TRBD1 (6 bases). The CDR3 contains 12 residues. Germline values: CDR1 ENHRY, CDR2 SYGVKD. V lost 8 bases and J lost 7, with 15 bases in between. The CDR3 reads CAIRGAGEEQYV. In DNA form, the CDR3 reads TGTGCCATCCGAGGGGCAGGGGAAGAGCAGTACGTC.

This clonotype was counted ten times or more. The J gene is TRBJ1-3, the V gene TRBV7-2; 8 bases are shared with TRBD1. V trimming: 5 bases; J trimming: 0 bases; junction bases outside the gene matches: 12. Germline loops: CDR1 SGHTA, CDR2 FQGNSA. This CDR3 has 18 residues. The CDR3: CASSLIGGQADSGNTIYF. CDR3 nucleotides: TGTGCCAGCAGCCTGATTGGGGGACAGGCGGACTCTGGAAACACCATATATTTT.

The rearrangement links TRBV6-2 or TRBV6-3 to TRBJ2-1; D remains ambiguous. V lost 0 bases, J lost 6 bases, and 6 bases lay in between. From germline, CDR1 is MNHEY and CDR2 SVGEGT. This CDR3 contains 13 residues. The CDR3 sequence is CASSYSWANEQFF. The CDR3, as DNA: TGTGCCAGCAGTTACTCTTGGGCCAATGAGCAGTTCTTC.

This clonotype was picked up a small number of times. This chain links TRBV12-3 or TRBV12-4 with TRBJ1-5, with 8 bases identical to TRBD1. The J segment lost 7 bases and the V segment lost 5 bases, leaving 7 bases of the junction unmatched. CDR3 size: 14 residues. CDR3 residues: CASSPATGDQPQHF. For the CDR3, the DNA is TGTGCCAGCAGTCCCGCGACAGGGGACCAGCCCCAGCATTTT.

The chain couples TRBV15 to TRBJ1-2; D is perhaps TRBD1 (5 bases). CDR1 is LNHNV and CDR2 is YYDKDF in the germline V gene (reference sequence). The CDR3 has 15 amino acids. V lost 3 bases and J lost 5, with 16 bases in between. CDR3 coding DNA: TGTGCCACCAGCAGCGTCGGGGGACTTCCTTATGGCTACACCTTC. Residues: CATSSVGGLPYGYTF. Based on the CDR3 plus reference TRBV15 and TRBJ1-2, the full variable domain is DAMVIQNPRYQVTQFGKPVTLSCSQTLNHNVMYWYQQKSSQAPKLLFHYYDKDFNNEADTPDNFQSRRPNTSFCFLDIRSPGLGDTAMYLCATSSVGGLPYGYTFGSGTRLTVV.

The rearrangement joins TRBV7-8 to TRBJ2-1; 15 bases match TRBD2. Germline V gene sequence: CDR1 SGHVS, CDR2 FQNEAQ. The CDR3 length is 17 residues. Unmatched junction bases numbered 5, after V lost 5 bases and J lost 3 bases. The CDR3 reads CASSRTSGRASYNEQFF. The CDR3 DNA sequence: TGTGCCAGCAGCCGGACTAGCGGGAGGGCCAGCTACAATGAGCAGTTCTTC.

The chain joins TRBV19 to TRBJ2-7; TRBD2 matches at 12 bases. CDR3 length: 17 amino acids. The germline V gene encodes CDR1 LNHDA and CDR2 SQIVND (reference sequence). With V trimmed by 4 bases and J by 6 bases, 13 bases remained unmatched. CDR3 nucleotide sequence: TGTGCCAGTAGTACTGGGACTGGTACTAGCGGGAGGTGCGAGCAGTACGTC. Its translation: CASSTGTGTSGRCEQYV.

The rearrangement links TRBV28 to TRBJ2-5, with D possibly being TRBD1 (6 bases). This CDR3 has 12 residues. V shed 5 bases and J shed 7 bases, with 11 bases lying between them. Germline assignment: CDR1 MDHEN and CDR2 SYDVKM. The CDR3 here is CASSPGVGTQYF. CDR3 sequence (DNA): TGTGCCAGCAGTCCAGGGGTAGGGACCCAGTACTTC.

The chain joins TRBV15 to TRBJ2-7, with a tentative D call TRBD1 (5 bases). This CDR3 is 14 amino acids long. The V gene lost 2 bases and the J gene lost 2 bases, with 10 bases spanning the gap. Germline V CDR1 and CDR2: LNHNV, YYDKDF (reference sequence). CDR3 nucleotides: TGTGCCACCAGCAGACCAGGGAATGCCTACGAGCAGTACTTC. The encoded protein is CATSRPGNAYEQYF.

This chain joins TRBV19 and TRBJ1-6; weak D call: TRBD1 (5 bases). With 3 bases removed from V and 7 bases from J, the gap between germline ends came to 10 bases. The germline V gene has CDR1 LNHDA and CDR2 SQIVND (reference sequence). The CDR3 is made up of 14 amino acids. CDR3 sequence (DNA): TGTGCCAGTAGTATTGGGACGGAGAATTCACCCCTCCACTTT. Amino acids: CASSIGTENSPLHF.

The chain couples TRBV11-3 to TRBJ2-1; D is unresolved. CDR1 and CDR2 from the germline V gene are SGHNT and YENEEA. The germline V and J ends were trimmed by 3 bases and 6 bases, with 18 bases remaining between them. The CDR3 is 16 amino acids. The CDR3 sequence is CASSFQQNSLLNEQFF. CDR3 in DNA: TGTGCCAGCAGCTTCCAGCAAAACTCCCTACTCAATGAGCAGTTCTTC.

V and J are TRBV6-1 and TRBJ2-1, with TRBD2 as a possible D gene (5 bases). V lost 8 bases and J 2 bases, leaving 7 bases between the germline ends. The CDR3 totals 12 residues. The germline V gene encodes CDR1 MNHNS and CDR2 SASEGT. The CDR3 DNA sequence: TGTGCCAGCGGGAGTACCTACAATGAGCAGTTCTTC. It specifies CASGSTYNEQFF.

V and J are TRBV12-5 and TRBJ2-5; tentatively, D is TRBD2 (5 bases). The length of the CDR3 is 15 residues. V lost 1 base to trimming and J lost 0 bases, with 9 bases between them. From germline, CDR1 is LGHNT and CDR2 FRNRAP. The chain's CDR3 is CASGLEDSHQETQYF. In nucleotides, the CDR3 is TGTGCTAGTGGTTTGGAGGACTCCCACCAAGAGACCCAGTACTTC. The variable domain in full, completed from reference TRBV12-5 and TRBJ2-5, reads DARVTQTPRHKVTEMGQEVTMRCQPILGHNTVFWYRQTMMQGLELLAYFRNRAPLDDSGMPKDRFSAEMPDATLATLKIQPSEPRDSAVYFCASGLEDSHQETQYFGPGTRLLVL.

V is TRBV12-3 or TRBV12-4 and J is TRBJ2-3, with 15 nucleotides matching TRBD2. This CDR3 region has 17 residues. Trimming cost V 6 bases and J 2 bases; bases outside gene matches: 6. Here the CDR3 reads CASSRTSGRASTDTQYF. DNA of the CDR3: TGTGCCAGCAGCAGGACTAGCGGGAGGGCCTCCACAGATACGCAGTATTTT.

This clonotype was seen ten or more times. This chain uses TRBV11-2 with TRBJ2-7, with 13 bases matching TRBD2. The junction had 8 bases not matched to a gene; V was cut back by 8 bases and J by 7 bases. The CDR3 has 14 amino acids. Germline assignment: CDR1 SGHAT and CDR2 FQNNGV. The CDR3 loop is CASSGLAGVGEQYV. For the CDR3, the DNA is TGTGCCAGCTCCGGACTAGCGGGAGTGGGGGAGCAGTACGTC.

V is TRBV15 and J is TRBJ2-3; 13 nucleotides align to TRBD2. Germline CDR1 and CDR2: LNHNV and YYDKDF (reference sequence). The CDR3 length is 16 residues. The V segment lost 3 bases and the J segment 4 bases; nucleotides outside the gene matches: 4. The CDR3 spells CATSRPTSGRADTQYF. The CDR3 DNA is TGTGCCACCAGCAGGCCAACTAGCGGGAGGGCAGATACGCAGTATTTT.

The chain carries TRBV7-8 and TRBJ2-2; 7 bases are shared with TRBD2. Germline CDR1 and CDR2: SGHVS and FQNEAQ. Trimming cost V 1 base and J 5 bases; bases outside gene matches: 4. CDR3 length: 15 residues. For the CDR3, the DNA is TGTGCCAGCAGCTTAGGACTCGGGGGGACCGGGGAGCTGTTTTTT. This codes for CASSLGLGGTGELFF.

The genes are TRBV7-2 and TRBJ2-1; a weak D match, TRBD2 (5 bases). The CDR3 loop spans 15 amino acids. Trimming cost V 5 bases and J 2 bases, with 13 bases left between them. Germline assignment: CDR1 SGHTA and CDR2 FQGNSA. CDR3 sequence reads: CASSPTRRAYNEQFF. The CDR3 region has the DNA TGTGCCAGCAGCCCCACTAGAAGGGCCTACAATGAGCAGTTCTTC.